What follows are 6 T cell receptor beta chains derived from one specimen sequenced in a study of blood T cell repertoires in COVID-19. Method: immunoSEQ multiplex PCR; TCRdb's copy keeps in-frame clones and lacks some. The data show under 250,000 clones, about four fifths seen once. The specimen was peripheral blood. These receptor sequences come from a woman aged 55-70 years with acute or convalescent COVID-19.

The V and J genes are TRBV4-2 and TRBJ2-1; TRBD2 aligns across 9 bases. Germline CDR1 reads LGHNA; CDR2 reads YNFKEQ. The CDR3 runs 15 residues. V gave up 0 bases and J gave up 7 bases; unmatched junction bases: 4. The CDR3 loop is CASSQEAGGSNEQFF. CDR3 nucleotide sequence: TGTGCCAGCAGCCAAGAGGCGGGGGGGAGTAATGAGCAGTTCTTC.

The chain carries TRBV7-9 and TRBJ1-2; 9 bases fit TRBD1. V shed 5 bases, J shed 4 bases, and the junction held 2 bases outside the gene matches. The CDR3 totals 13 residues. The V gene's germline CDR1 is SEHNR and CDR2 FQNEAQ (reference sequence). CDR3: CASSTTGGYGYTF. The CDR3 coding sequence is TGTGCCAGCAGCACGACAGGGGGCTATGGCTACACCTTC.

This clone was detected ten times or more. The chain carries TRBV28 and TRBJ2-7, with 10 bases identical to TRBD1. Germline CDR1 and CDR2: MDHEN and SYDVKM. The CDR3 covers 15 residues. Trimming removed 4 bases from V and 5 bases from J; junction bases left unmatched: 8. The DNA for the CDR3 is TGTGCCAGCAGTTCACGCCGACAGGGGGCCAACGAGCAGTACTTC. It codes for CASSSRRQGANEQYF.

V and J are TRBV6-5 and TRBJ1-4; D is possibly TRBD1 (6 bases). The CDR3 contains 15 residues. Trimming cost V 5 bases and J 6 bases, with 16 bases left between them. From germline, CDR1 is MNHEY and CDR2 SVGAGI. As DNA, the CDR3 is TGTGCCAGCAGTCCAAGGCAGGGGCTGGATGAAAAACTGTTTTTT. This encodes CASSPRQGLDEKLFF.

This clone appeared a few times. The chain recombines TRBV5-8 with TRBJ1-5; 7 positions agree with TRBD1. Germline values: CDR1 SGHTS, CDR2 YDEGEE. The length of the CDR3 is 15 residues. Trimming removed 3 bases from V and 2 bases from J; junction bases left unmatched: 5. CDR3 sequence (DNA): TGTGCCAGCAGCTCCCTAGGACAGGGCAATCAGCCCCAGCATTTT. Its protein is CASSSLGQGNQPQHF.

The chain carries TRBV6-2 or TRBV6-3 and TRBJ1-1; D possibly corresponds to TRBD1 (6 bases). V shed 6 bases and J shed 1 base, with 18 bases lying between them. Germline lookup yields CDR1 MNHEY and CDR2 SVGEGT. There are 16 residues in the CDR3. The CDR3 DNA is TGTGCCAGCAGCCACATGCAGGGGCAGGGGAACACTGAAGCTTTCTTT. It yields the protein CASSHMQGQGNTEAFF.